This is a list of T cell receptor beta chains from one sample in a study of cytomegalovirus exposure and HLA in healthy donors. Sequenced by immunoSEQ multiplex PCR; TCRdb stores in-frame clones only, minus some. The repertoire includes tens of thousands of clones, roughly 76% of them detected once, and about 12% sits in the top ten. Sequences were obtained from PBMCs. These receptors originate from a male donor in good health and CMV-seropositive. Both conserved end residues are part of each CDR3. A D gene is named only where the DNA matches it firmly. Clone size is not always given. Where it is, it says once, few, many or a class for expanded clones.

TRBD1 . TRBJ2-1 TRBV2 TGTGCCAGCAGTGACACCGGACAGGGAGACAATGAGCAGTTCTTC CASSDTGQGDNEQFF
. . TRBJ2-1 TRBV5-8 TGTGCCAGCAGCATTTACCGGGGTGGGTTCTTC CASSIYRGGFF
TRBD1 . TRBJ2-1 TRBV30 TGTGCCTGGAATTTCGGGACAGGGGCCTACAATGAGCAGTTCTTC CAWNFGTGAYNEQFF
TRBD1 . TRBJ2-3 TRBV5-1 TGCGCCAGCAGCTTGGGAGGGACAGGGGTCACAGATACGCAGTATTTT CASSLGGTGVTDTQYF
TRBD1 . TRBJ2-7 TRBV5-4 TGTGCCAGCAGCGATGGGACAGGGGGTTACGAGCAGTACTTC CASSDGTGGYEQYF
TRBD1 . TRBJ1-2 TRBV5-1 TGCGCCAGCAGCTGGGGACAGGGGATGGCTGGCTACACCTTC CASSWGQGMAGYTF
. . TRBJ1-2 TRBV5-5 TGTGCCAGCAGCGAACTTACTATCCCCAGCGGCTACACCTTC CASSELTIPSGYTF
TRBD1 . TRBJ2-7 TRBV6-5 TGTGCCAGCAGTATCCGGACAGGGGCCTACGAGCAGTACTTC CASSIRTGAYEQYF
. . TRBJ2-7 TRBV30 TGTGCCTGGAGTGTCGGGGTCTCCTACGAGCAGTACTTC CAWSVGVSYEQYF
TRBD1 . TRBJ1-1 TRBV4-1 TGCGCCAGCAGCCAAGGAGAAGACAGGGCTTACACTGAAGCTTTCTTT CASSQGEDRAYTEAFF
. . TRBJ2-7 TRBV9 TGTGCCAGCAGCCTCGGCCCGGGACTTTCCTACGAGCAGTACTTC CASSLGPGLSYEQYF
TRBD2 few TRBJ2-7 TRBV5-5 TGTGCCAGCAGCTTAGGAGCGGGGGGGCCCTACGAGCAGTACTTC CASSLGAGGPYEQYF
. . TRBJ2-7 TRBV14 TGTGCCAGCAGCGAGCCACAGGCTCCCTCCTACGAGCAGTACTTC CASSEPQAPSYEQYF
. few TRBJ1-4 TRBV28 TGTGCCAGCAGTTTAGGGGGGGCAGGGGACGAAAAACTGTTTTTT CASSLGGAGDEKLFF
TRBD1 . TRBJ1-5 TRBV27 TGTGCCAGCAGTTTTTCAACAGGGGGCGGTCAGCCCCAGCATTTT CASSFSTGGGQPQHF
. . TRBJ2-1 TRBV7-3 TGTGCCAGCAGCCGGGTGGCGGATACCTACAATGAGCAGTTCTTC CASSRVADTYNEQFF
. . TRBJ2-7 TRBV4-3 TGCGCCAGCAGCCAAGAGCTATCGCGGGAGCAGTACTTC CASSQELSREQYF
TRBD2 . TRBJ2-5 TRBV18 TGTGCCAGCTCACCTAGCGGGGGGGCGAAAAAGACCCAGTACTTC CASSPSGGAKKTQYF
TRBD2 . TRBJ2-1 TRBV5-1 TGCGCCAGCAGCGACGCGGGGGGCGTTTCCAATGAGCAGTTCTTC CASSDAGGVSNEQFF
. . TRBJ2-1 TRBV10-3 TGTGCCATCAGTGAGAACCGAGATGAGCAGTTCTTC CAISENRDEQFF
. few TRBJ2-7 TRBV7-2 TGTGCCAGCAGCGTCGGGACTGGGCCCTACGAGCAGTACTTC CASSVGTGPYEQYF
. . TRBJ2-5 TRBV7-9 TGTGCCAGCAGCTACGGACAGCGTGACTGGGAGACCCAGTACTTC CASSYGQRDWETQYF
. . TRBJ2-3 TRBV5-1 TGCGCCAGCAGCTTGGCAGGGGCAGCGGATACGCAGTATTTT CASSLAGAADTQYF
TRBD2 . TRBJ2-5 TRBV4-2 TGTGCCAGCAGCCGCCTAGCGGGGGGCATCCAAGAGACCCAGTACTTC CASSRLAGGIQETQYF
TRBD1 . TRBJ1-4 TRBV30 TGTGCCTGGAGTCCAGGACAGGGCGCTAATGAAAAACTGTTTTTT CAWSPGQGANEKLFF
. few TRBJ1-5 TRBV27 TGTGCCAGCAGTCTCCGACAGACCTCTAGCAATCAGCCCCAGCATTTT CASSLRQTSSNQPQHF
TRBD2 few TRBJ2-5 TRBV4-3 TGCGCCAGCAGCATTCAAGCGGGGGTCATGGAGACCCAGTACTTC CASSIQAGVMETQYF
. . TRBJ1-2 TRBV7-9 TGTGCCAGCAGCTTATCTAGGCTTCTGGGCTACACCTTC CASSLSRLLGYTF
TRBD2 . TRBJ2-1 TRBV7-3 TGTGCCAGCAGCTTTTCGACTAGCGGTAACAATGAGCAGTTCTTC CASSFSTSGNNEQFF
TRBD1 . TRBJ2-7 TRBV10-3 TGTGCCATCAGGACGGGACAGGGGGCTATGTACGAGCAGTACTTC CAIRTGQGAMYEQYF
. . TRBJ2-2 TRBV30 TGTGCCTGGAGTGTAGCCAGGTCCCCCCCCACCGGGGAGCTGTTTTTT CAWSVARSPPTGELFF
. . TRBJ1-3 TRBV25-1 TGTGCCAGCAGTGGAAACTTGGGACAAACATCTGGAAACACCATATATTTT CASSGNLGQTSGNTIYF